The entry below gives a single T cell receptor beta chain sequence along with its context. These data originate in a study of blood T cell repertoires in COVID-19. Sequencing was performed with immunoSEQ multiplex PCR; in TCRdb, only in-frame clones are kept and a portion is missing. The sample yields a few hundred thousand clones, 80% to 90% seen once. The study assigned cohorts using participant-reported clinical history. Germline CDR1 is SGHRS and CDR2 is YFSETQ. The ends lost 5 bases at V and 3 bases at J; junction bases unmatched: 6. The CDR3 has 14 residues. Sequencing used PBMCs or T cells enriched from blood (not recorded which). This chain connects TRBV5-1 to TRBJ1-1; 8 bases are shared with TRBD1. The TCR comes from a young man who had recovered from COVID-19. CDR3 sequence reads: CASRPGTGYTEAFF. The DNA for the CDR3 is TGCGCCAGCAGGCCCGGGACAGGCTACACTGAAGCTTTCTTT. The entire variable domain, with the rest obtained from reference TRBV5-1 and TRBJ1-1, is as follows: KAGVTQTPRYLIKTRGQQVTLSCSPISGHRSVSWYQQTPGQGLQFLFEYFSETQRNKGNFPGRFSGRQFSNSRSEMNVSTLELGDSALYLCASRPGTGYTEAFFGQGTRLTVV.